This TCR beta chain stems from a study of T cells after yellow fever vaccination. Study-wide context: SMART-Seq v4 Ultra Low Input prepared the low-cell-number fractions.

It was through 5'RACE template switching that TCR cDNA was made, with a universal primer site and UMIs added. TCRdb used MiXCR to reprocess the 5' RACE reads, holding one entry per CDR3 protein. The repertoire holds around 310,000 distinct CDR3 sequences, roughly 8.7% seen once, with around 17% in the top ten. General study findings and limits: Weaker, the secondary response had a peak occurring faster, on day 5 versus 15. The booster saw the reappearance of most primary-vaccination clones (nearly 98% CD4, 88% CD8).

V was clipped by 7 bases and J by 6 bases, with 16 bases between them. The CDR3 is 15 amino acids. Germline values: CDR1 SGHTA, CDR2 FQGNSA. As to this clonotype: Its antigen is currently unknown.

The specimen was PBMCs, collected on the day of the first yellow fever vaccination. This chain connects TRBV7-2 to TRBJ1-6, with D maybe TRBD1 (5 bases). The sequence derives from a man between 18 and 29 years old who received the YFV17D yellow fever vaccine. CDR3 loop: CASIKGRVGNSPLHF. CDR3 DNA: TGTGCCAGCATCAAAGGCAGGGTTGGTAATTCACCCCTCCACTTT.